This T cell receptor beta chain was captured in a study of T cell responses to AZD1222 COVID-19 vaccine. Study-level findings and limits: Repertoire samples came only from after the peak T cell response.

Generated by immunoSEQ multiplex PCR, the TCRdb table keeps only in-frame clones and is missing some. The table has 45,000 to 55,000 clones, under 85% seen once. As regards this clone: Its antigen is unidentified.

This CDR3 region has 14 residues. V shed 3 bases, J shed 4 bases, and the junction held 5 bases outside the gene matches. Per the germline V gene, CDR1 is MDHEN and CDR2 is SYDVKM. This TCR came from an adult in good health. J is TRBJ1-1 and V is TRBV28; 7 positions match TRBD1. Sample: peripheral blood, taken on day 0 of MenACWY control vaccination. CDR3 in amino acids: CASSFEGAGTEAFF. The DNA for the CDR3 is TGTGCCAGCAGTTTCGAGGGGGCGGGCACTGAAGCTTTCTTT. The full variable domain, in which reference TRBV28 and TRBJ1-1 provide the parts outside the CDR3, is DVKVTQSSRYLVKRTGEKVFLECVQDMDHENMFWYRQDPGLGLRLIYFSYDVKMKEKGDIPEGYSVSREKKERFSLILESASTNQTSMYLCASSFEGAGTEAFFGQGTRLTVV.